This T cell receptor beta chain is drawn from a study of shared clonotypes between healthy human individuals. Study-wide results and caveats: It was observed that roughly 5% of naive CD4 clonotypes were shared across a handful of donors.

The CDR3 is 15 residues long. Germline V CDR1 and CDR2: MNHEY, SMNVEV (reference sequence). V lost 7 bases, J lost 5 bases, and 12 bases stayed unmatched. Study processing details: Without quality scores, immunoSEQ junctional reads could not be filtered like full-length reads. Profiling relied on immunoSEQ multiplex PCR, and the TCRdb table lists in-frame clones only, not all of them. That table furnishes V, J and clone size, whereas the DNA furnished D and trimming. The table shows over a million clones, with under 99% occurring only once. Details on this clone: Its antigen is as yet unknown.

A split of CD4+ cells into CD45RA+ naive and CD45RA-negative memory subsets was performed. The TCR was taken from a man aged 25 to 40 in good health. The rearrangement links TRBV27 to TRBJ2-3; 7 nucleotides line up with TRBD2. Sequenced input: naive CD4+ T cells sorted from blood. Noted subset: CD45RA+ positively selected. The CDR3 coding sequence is TGTGCCAGCAATTTGGGGGGGATCCTTGGAGATACGCAGTATTTT. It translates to CASNLGGILGDTQYF.